A selection of T cell receptor beta chains follows, all from one sample in a study of regulatory T cells in long-lasting Graves disease. Via MiXCR, TCRdb re-called the multiplex PCR reads, giving one row per CDR3 protein. The data contain a few hundred thousand distinct CDR3 sequences, roughly 10% of them seen just once; the ten biggest clones take up around 18%. This same sample was also part of a study on T cells in Graves' hyperthyroidism and ophthalmopathy.

The sample in question was peripheral blood mononuclear cells (PBMCs), obtained at new diagnosis, from a patient treated with antithyroid drugs. Receptors originate from a young woman with Graves disease. CDR3s include the opening cysteine and the closing phenylalanine or tryptophan. The D gene is left open where the match is weak. Not all rows give a size; the values are once, few, many and, for expanded clones, a class.

d_call: NA; clone_size: many; j_call: TRBJ2-5; v_call: TRBV6-1; cdr3_aa: CASSEALPVEQETQYF; cdr3_nt: TGTGCCAGCAGTGAAGCGCTTCCGGTCGAGCAAGAGACCCAGTACTTC
d_call: TRBD1; clone_size: many; j_call: TRBJ1-6; v_call: TRBV4-1; cdr3_aa: CASSSGPTGEYNSPLHF; cdr3_nt: TGCGCCAGCAGTTCAGGTCCTACAGGGGAATACAATTCACCCCTCCACTTT
d_call: NA; clone_size: many; j_call: TRBJ1-1; v_call: TRBV20-1; cdr3_aa: CSARDPVGANTEAFF; cdr3_nt: TGCAGTGCTAGAGACCCGGTAGGAGCCAACACTGAAGCTTTCTTT
d_call: NA; clone_size: NA; j_call: TRBJ1-2; v_call: TRBV20-1; cdr3_aa: CSARIRASYGYTF; cdr3_nt: TGCAGTGCTAGAATCAGGGCGAGCTATGGCTACACCTTC
d_call: TRBD2; clone_size: many; j_call: TRBJ2-2; v_call: TRBV11-2; cdr3_aa: CASSHTQRELSGELFF; cdr3_nt: TGTGCCAGCAGCCACACCCAGCGGGAGTTGTCCGGGGAGCTGTTTTTT
d_call: NA; clone_size: many; j_call: TRBJ1-1; v_call: TRBV7-8; cdr3_aa: CASSSRLVDRAKTEAFF; cdr3_nt: TGTGCCAGCAGCTCCCGACTTGTGGACAGAGCTAAAACTGAAGCTTTCTTT
d_call: NA; clone_size: NA; j_call: TRBJ1-2; v_call: TRBV6-1; cdr3_aa: CASSRSSIGITGIPRNYGYTF; cdr3_nt: TGTGCCAGCAGTAGGTCCTCGATCGGAATAACAGGGATTCCCCGGAACTATGGCTACACCTTC
d_call: TRBD1; clone_size: many; j_call: TRBJ1-5; v_call: TRBV5-1; cdr3_aa: CASSLDGQGAQPQHF; cdr3_nt: TGCGCCAGCAGCTTGGATGGACAGGGGGCTCAGCCCCAGCATTTT
d_call: TRBD2; clone_size: NA; j_call: TRBJ2-3; v_call: TRBV7-2; cdr3_aa: CASSFRTSSDTQYF; cdr3_nt: TGTGCCAGCAGCTTTAGGACTAGCTCGGATACGCAGTATTTT
d_call: NA; clone_size: many; j_call: TRBJ2-3; v_call: TRBV5-1; cdr3_aa: CASSRSGAHPRGTDTQYF; cdr3_nt: TGCGCCAGCAGCCGGTCGGGGGCCCACCCTCGAGGGACAGATACGCAGTATTTT
d_call: NA; clone_size: many; j_call: TRBJ2-1; v_call: TRBV15; cdr3_aa: CATSRGNPYNEQFF; cdr3_nt: TGTGCCACCAGCAGAGGAAACCCATACAATGAGCAGTTCTTC
d_call: TRBD1; clone_size: NA; j_call: TRBJ1-5; v_call: TRBV11-2; cdr3_aa: CASSSGTGTQPQHF; cdr3_nt: TGTGCCAGCAGCTCCGGGACAGGGACTCAGCCCCAGCATTTT
d_call: TRBD2; clone_size: NA; j_call: TRBJ2-1; v_call: TRBV29-1; cdr3_aa: CSVRPTSGGGQFF; cdr3_nt: TGCAGCGTCCGACCGACTAGCGGGGGTGGGCAGTTCTTC
d_call: NA; clone_size: few; j_call: TRBJ2-1; v_call: TRBV28; cdr3_aa: CASSFISPEGEKYF; cdr3_nt: TGTGCCAGCAGTTTTATTAGCCCTGAGGGGGAGAAGTACTTC
d_call: TRBD2; clone_size: many; j_call: TRBJ2-1; v_call: TRBV28; cdr3_aa: CASSAGGLYNEQFF; cdr3_nt: TGTGCCAGCAGCGCGGGGGGACTATACAATGAGCAGTTCTTC
d_call: NA; clone_size: many; j_call: TRBJ2-1; v_call: TRBV27; cdr3_aa: CASSLEAAYNEQFF; cdr3_nt: TGTGCCAGCAGTTTAGAGGCGGCCTACAATGAGCAGTTCTTC
d_call: NA; clone_size: many; j_call: TRBJ1-4; v_call: TRBV5-6; cdr3_aa: CASSLAVNEGVNEKLFF; cdr3_nt: TGTGCCAGCAGCTTGGCGGTGAACGAAGGAGTTAATGAAAAACTGTTTTTT
d_call: TRBD1; clone_size: many; j_call: TRBJ2-3; v_call: TRBV7-6; cdr3_aa: CASSLAAGGYGDTQYF; cdr3_nt: TGTGCCAGCAGCTTAGCTGCAGGGGGCTATGGGGATACGCAGTATTTT
d_call: NA; clone_size: few; j_call: TRBJ2-7; v_call: TRBV4-3; cdr3_aa: CASSQEMAVFYEQYF; cdr3_nt: TGCGCCAGCAGCCAAGAAATGGCAGTGTTTTACGAGCAGTACTTC
d_call: NA; clone_size: many; j_call: TRBJ2-7; v_call: TRBV20-1; cdr3_aa: CSAGRQSTYEQYF; cdr3_nt: TGCAGTGCTGGTCGACAGTCAACCTACGAGCAGTACTTC
d_call: NA; clone_size: many; j_call: TRBJ2-1; v_call: TRBV20-1; cdr3_aa: CSASPDLTRDNEQFF; cdr3_nt: TGCAGTGCTTCACCGGATCTTACTAGAGACAATGAGCAGTTCTTC
d_call: NA; clone_size: many; j_call: TRBJ2-3; v_call: TRBV27; cdr3_aa: CASSRVFGTDTQYF; cdr3_nt: TGTGCCAGCAGCCGGGTATTTGGCACAGATACGCAGTATTTT
d_call: TRBD1; clone_size: many; j_call: TRBJ1-1; v_call: TRBV2; cdr3_aa: CASSGYRGSNTEAFF; cdr3_nt: TGTGCCAGCAGCGGATACAGGGGGTCGAACACTGAAGCTTTCTTT
d_call: NA; clone_size: many; j_call: TRBJ2-7; v_call: TRBV27; cdr3_aa: CASSLVAGPPYF; cdr3_nt: TGTGCCAGCAGCTTAGTGGCGGGACCACCATACTTC
d_call: NA; clone_size: NA; j_call: TRBJ2-2; v_call: TRBV7-6; cdr3_aa: CASSLVPAGKPNTGELFF; cdr3_nt: TGTGCCAGCAGCTTAGTGCCTGCGGGGAAACCGAACACCGGGGAGCTGTTTTTT
d_call: NA; clone_size: many; j_call: TRBJ1-2; v_call: TRBV20-1; cdr3_aa: CSARSKLGDGYTF; cdr3_nt: TGCAGTGCTAGAAGTAAACTAGGCGATGGCTACACCTTC
d_call: NA; clone_size: NA; j_call: TRBJ1-1; v_call: TRBV13; cdr3_aa: CASSLGHESFF; cdr3_nt: TGTGCCAGCAGCTTAGGTCATGAATCTTTCTTT
d_call: TRBD1; clone_size: NA; j_call: TRBJ1-1; v_call: TRBV7-9; cdr3_aa: CASSLGQVEAFF; cdr3_nt: TGTGCCAGCAGCTTGGGACAGGTGGAAGCTTTCTTT
d_call: NA; clone_size: few; j_call: TRBJ2-2; v_call: TRBV19; cdr3_aa: CASSIRLLVSNEELFF; cdr3_nt: TGTGCCAGTAGTATCAGACTACTTGTGTCCAACGAGGAGCTGTTTTTT
d_call: NA; clone_size: many; j_call: TRBJ1-6; v_call: TRBV30; cdr3_aa: CAWRFRGFNSPLHF; cdr3_nt: TGTGCCTGGAGGTTTCGAGGCTTTAATTCACCCCTCCACTTT